Below, 28 T cell receptor beta chains from the same sample are listed, as sequenced in a study of neurological immune-mediated disorders. TCRdb re-called the 5' RACE reads with MiXCR, one entry per CDR3 protein. The sample carries about 66,000 distinct CDR3 sequences, 4.8% recorded once. Material: PBMCs. These receptors originate from a woman in her 70s with multiple sclerosis.

In its sample, this clonotype was seen a few times. V is TRBV20-1 and J is TRBJ2-1; 7 bases align to TRBD2. The length of the CDR3 is 15 residues. Losses at the gene ends were 4 bases for V and 6 bases for J; bases not matched to a gene: 12. Per the germline V gene, CDR1 is DFQATT and CDR2 is SNEGSKA (reference sequence). CDR3 protein: CSAKRGAGSPNEQFF. CDR3 bases: TGCAGTGCTAAAAGGGGAGCGGGAAGTCCCAATGAGCAGTTCTTC.

There are many counts of this clonotype. CDR3 sequence (DNA): TGTGCCACCAGCAGAGCAGATACGCAGTATTTT. The encoded protein is CATSRADTQYF. The genes are TRBV15 and TRBJ2-3, with D unresolved. The CDR3 extends over 11 amino acids. The germline CDR1 and CDR2 sequences are LNHNV and YYDKDF (reference sequence). V was pared by 1 base and J by 4 bases, with 0 bases between. The variable domain in full, completed from reference TRBV15 and TRBJ2-3, reads DAMVIQNPRYQVTQFGKPVTLSCSQTLNHNVMYWYQQKSSQAPKLLFHYYDKDFNNEADTPDNFQSRRPNTSFCFLDIRSPGLGDTAMYLCATSRADTQYFGPGTRLTVL.

In this sample, this clonotype turned up many times. The gene calls are TRBV6-6 and TRBJ2-7; tentative D call: TRBD1 (5 bases). Germline assignment: CDR1 MNHNY and CDR2 SVGAGI (reference sequence). V was pared by 7 bases and J by 3 bases, with 7 bases between. There are 11 residues in the CDR3. CDR3: CASTGNYEQYF. In DNA, the CDR3 is TGTGCCAGCACAGGGAACTACGAGCAGTACTTC.

At least ten counts were recorded for this clonotype. The V gene is TRBV11-2, the J gene TRBJ2-5; the match to TRBD1 covers 7 bases. Germline assignment: CDR1 SGHAT and CDR2 FQNNGV. V gave up 5 bases and J gave up 5 bases; unmatched junction bases: 5. The CDR3 is made up of 13 amino acids. Here the CDR3 reads CASSQDRVETQYF. Here the CDR3 DNA reads TGTGCCAGCAGCCAAGACAGGGTTGAGACCCAGTACTTC.

This chain links TRBV7-2 with TRBJ2-1, with 7 bases matching TRBD2. J lost 2 bases, V lost 3 bases, and 7 bases had no gene match. Germline assignment: CDR1 SGHTA and CDR2 FQGNSA. There are 16 residues in the CDR3. The CDR3 DNA reads as TGTGCCAGCAGCTTGGGGTCAGCGGGAACCTACAATGAGCAGTTCTTC. It specifies CASSLGSAGTYNEQFF.

The sample holds many counts of this clonotype. This chain connects TRBV5-1 to TRBJ2-4; no reliable D call. From germline, CDR1 is SGHRS and CDR2 YFSETQ. Trimming took off 0 bases at V and 5 bases at J, with 9 bases between the two ends. The CDR3 loop spans 14 amino acids. CDR3 sequence reads: CASSLAPTENIQYF. The CDR3 DNA reads TGCGCCAGCAGCTTGGCCCCAACGGAAAACATTCAGTACTTC.

This clonotype was observed many times. The chain employs TRBV20-1 and TRBJ2-1; 11 positions match TRBD2. Germline assignment: CDR1 DFQATT and CDR2 SNEGSKA (reference sequence). Trimming cost V 1 base and J 7 bases; bases outside gene matches: 9. CDR3 length: 16 amino acids. CDR3 loop: CSARVLLAGAYNEQFF. CDR3 nucleotides: TGCAGTGCTAGAGTTTTACTAGCGGGAGCGTATAATGAGCAGTTCTTC.

The table lists this clonotype with many counts. The CDR3 reads CASRGDREPEAFF. The CDR3, as DNA: TGCGCCAGCCGCGGCGACAGGGAACCTGAAGCTTTCTTT. The chain links TRBV5-1 to TRBJ1-1, with 7 positions matching TRBD1. Germline-derived CDR1 and CDR2 are SGHRS and YFSETQ. Trimming removed 7 bases from V and 6 bases from J; junction bases left unmatched: 9. The CDR3 loop spans 13 amino acids.

In its sample, this clonotype was seen many times. The chain couples TRBV12-3 or TRBV12-4 to TRBJ2-3; D gene unclear. V was shortened by 1 base and J by 4 bases, with 6 bases between the two germline ends. CDR3 length: 13 amino acids. This CDR3 is CASSLDSADTQYF. For the CDR3, the DNA is TGTGCCAGCAGTTTAGACAGCGCAGATACGCAGTATTTT.

This clonotype was recorded at least ten times. The V and J genes are TRBV6-5 and TRBJ2-1; D may correspond to TRBD1 or TRBD2 (5 bases each). Germline V gene sequence: CDR1 MNHEY, CDR2 SVGAGI. V was clipped by 6 bases and J by 5 bases, with 17 bases between them. The CDR3 has 15 residues. This CDR3 is CASSLDRGVHNEQFF. CDR3 coding DNA: TGTGCCAGCAGCCTCGACCGAGGGGTACACAATGAGCAGTTCTTC.

This clonotype was observed many times. V is TRBV5-1 and J is TRBJ2-7; 7 bases are a match to TRBD2. The CDR3 runs 13 residues. V dropped 3 bases and J dropped 3; count of bases not matched to a gene: 3. The germline CDR1 and CDR2 sequences are SGHRS and YFSETQ. The CDR3 nucleotides read TGCGCCAGCAGCTGGGGGGGGGACTACGAGCAGTACTTC. It is translated as CASSWGGDYEQYF.

This clonotype was detected many times. V usage is TRBV7-9 and J usage is TRBJ2-1; D remains ambiguous. This CDR3 contains 15 residues. Trimming left V 1 base short and J 4 bases short, with 11 bases between. CDR1 SEHNR and CDR2 FQNEAQ come from the germline V gene (reference sequence). The CDR3 DNA is TGTGCCAGCAGCTTAGGCCAGCCGCTGTACAATGAGCAGTTCTTC. Translating it yields CASSLGQPLYNEQFF.

In its sample, this clonotype was seen a few times. The chain uses TRBV4-1 and TRBJ1-1; TRBD1 matches 7 bases. V lost 2 bases, J lost 6 bases, and 9 bases stayed unmatched. CDR1 is MGHRA and CDR2 is YSYEKL in the germline V gene. This CDR3 contains 15 residues. CDR3 region: CASSQTGTAASEAFF. CDR3 DNA: TGCGCCAGCAGCCAAACGGGGACAGCAGCATCTGAAGCTTTCTTT.

This clonotype was seen at least ten times. The chain links TRBV7-2 to TRBJ2-1, with TRBD1 as a possible D gene (5 bases). V was trimmed by 2 bases and J by 9 bases, leaving 14 bases between them. From germline, CDR1 is SGHTA and CDR2 FQGNSA. The CDR3 extends over 14 amino acids. CDR3 DNA sequence: TGTGCCAGCAGCTTATGGGGCGGCCTGTTTGAGCAGTTCTTC. This translates into CASSLWGGLFEQFF.

This clonotype appeared many times. The rearrangement joins TRBV5-6 to TRBJ2-3; D not resolved. Trimming stripped 3 bases from V and 2 bases from J, with 19 bases between. The CDR3 is 17 amino acids. Germline CDR1 and CDR2: SGHDT and YYEEEE. In nucleotides, the CDR3 is TGTGCCAGCAGCTCCGACCACAGACTTCCCTCCACAGATACGCAGTATTTT. Amino acid sequence: CASSSDHRLPSTDTQYF.

This clonotype was seen at least ten times. The chain has TRBV5-1 and TRBJ1-6; unclear D gene. Trimming removed 2 bases at V and 14 bases at J, with 20 bases between. CDR1 is SGHRS, CDR2 YFSETQ, per germline. This CDR3 is 15 amino acids long. CDR3 sequence reads: CASSFDGPLERSLHF. In nucleotides, the CDR3 is TGCGCCAGCAGCTTTGATGGCCCCCTTGAGAGGTCCCTCCACTTT.

This clonotype was seen at least ten times. The rearrangement joins TRBV5-1 to TRBJ2-1; the match to TRBD1 covers 10 bases. The CDR3 runs 15 residues. The J segment lost 4 bases and the V segment lost 3 bases, leaving 4 bases of the junction unmatched. CDR1 SGHRS and CDR2 YFSETQ come from the germline V gene. CDR3 sequence (DNA): TGCGCCAGCAGCTCCAGGACAGGGGGTTACAATGAGCAGTTCTTC. The encoded protein is CASSSRTGGYNEQFF. Variable domain in full (rest from reference TRBV5-1 and TRBJ2-1): KAGVTQTPRYLIKTRGQQVTLSCSPISGHRSVSWYQQTPGQGLQFLFEYFSETQRNKGNFPGRFSGRQFSNSRSEMNVSTLELGDSALYLCASSSRTGGYNEQFFGPGTRLTVL.

The rearrangement uses TRBV20-1 and TRBJ2-1; D is unclear. The germline V gene has CDR1 DFQATT and CDR2 SNEGSKA (reference sequence). V shed 4 bases and J shed 3 bases, with 7 bases lying between them. The CDR3 runs 12 residues. In DNA, the CDR3 is TGCAGTGCTACCCTGCGCTACAATGAGCAGTTCTTC. Its protein product is CSATLRYNEQFF.

This clonotype was counted at least ten times. The V and J genes are TRBV5-1 and TRBJ2-7; no reliable D call. Per the germline V gene, CDR1 is SGHRS and CDR2 is YFSETQ. Trimming took 0 bases from V and 3 from J, leaving 4 bases between them. The CDR3 is 12 amino acids. The CDR3 loop is CASSLGNYEQYF. The DNA of the CDR3 is TGCGCCAGCAGCTTGGGTAACTACGAGCAGTACTTC.

This chain joins TRBV7-9 and TRBJ2-7, with 8 bases that match TRBD2. CDR3 size: 14 residues. Looked up from germline, CDR1 is SEHNR and CDR2 is FQNEAQ (reference sequence). V was pared by 5 bases and J by 4 bases, with 7 bases of the junction left unmatched. The CDR3 region is CASSPRVAGYEQYF. DNA for the CDR3: TGTGCCAGCAGCCCTCGGGTAGCGGGATACGAGCAGTACTTC.

This clonotype was counted at least ten times. The gene calls are TRBV7-2 and TRBJ2-3, with D possibly being TRBD2 (6 bases). Germline CDR1 reads SGHTA; CDR2 reads FQGNSA. The CDR3 runs to 14 residues. The V end lost 0 bases, the J end lost 6 bases, and 10 bases lay between the germline ends. The CDR3 nucleotides read TGTGCCAGCAGCTTAGCGCTTCGGGGGGATACGCAGTATTTT. It yields the protein CASSLALRGDTQYF.

At least ten counts were recorded for this clonotype. The chain uses TRBV4-3 and TRBJ2-7; 7 bases line up with TRBD2. Germline CDR1 is LGHNA and CDR2 is YSLEER. V was pared by 4 bases and J by 3 bases, with 21 bases of the junction left unmatched. The CDR3 sequence is 19 residues long. The CDR3 loop is CASSLQATGPGGNVYEQYF. The DNA of the CDR3 is TGCGCCAGCAGCCTACAAGCGACGGGCCCGGGAGGCAACGTCTACGAGCAGTACTTC.

This clonotype came up many times. The CDR3 sequence: CASSLVQGRETQYF. Here the CDR3 DNA reads TGTGCCAGCAGCCTCGTACAGGGTCGGGAGACCCAGTACTTC. The chain links TRBV7-9 to TRBJ2-5; weak D call: TRBD1 (6 bases). Germline V CDR1 and CDR2: SEHNR, FQNEAQ (reference sequence). The CDR3 is made up of 14 amino acids. V was shortened by 5 bases and J by 5 bases, with 15 bases between the two germline ends.

J is TRBJ2-3 and V is TRBV18; D call uncertain. Trimming took off 3 bases at V and 1 base at J, with 17 bases between the two ends. The CDR3 length is 17 residues. Germline CDR1 and CDR2: KGHSH and LQKENI. CDR3 sequence (DNA): TGTGCCAGCTCACCCCCCCTGGTCCTCCACGGCACAGATACGCAGTATTTT. This codes for CASSPPLVLHGTDTQYF.

The table lists this clonotype with a few counts. This chain joins TRBV6-2 or TRBV6-3 and TRBJ1-1, with no clear D. CDR3 length: 14 amino acids. Trimming removed 5 bases from V and 5 bases from J, with 15 bases in between. Per germline, CDR1 MNHEY and CDR2 SVGEGT. CDR3 sequence: CASSASQRRTEAFF. The CDR3 region has the DNA TGTGCCAGCAGTGCCTCCCAACGACGGACTGAAGCTTTCTTT.

This clonotype was detected many times. The CDR3 region has the DNA TGTGCCAGCAGTCCTCTCCTTGGGTATTCCTCCTACGAGCAGTACTTC. This encodes CASSPLLGYSSYEQYF. The chain joins TRBV27 to TRBJ2-7, with D unresolved. Germline CDR1 is MNHEY and CDR2 is SMNVEV (reference sequence). The CDR3 is made up of 16 amino acids. V dropped 5 bases and J dropped 0 bases, with 17 bases sitting between them.

This clonotype occurred many times. The chain is built from TRBV6-5 and TRBJ2-2; TRBD2 might be the D (6 bases). Germline CDR1 reads MNHEY; CDR2 reads SVGAGI. Trimming took off 8 bases at V and 3 bases at J, with 16 bases between the two ends. This CDR3 region has 15 residues. The chain's CDR3 is CASRNRDSYTGELFF. CDR3 coding DNA: TGTGCCAGCCGCAATCGGGACTCCTACACCGGGGAGCTGTTTTTT.

This sequence joins TRBV7-8 and TRBJ2-1; TRBD2 agrees at 7 bases. The CDR3 contains 13 residues. The trim removed 5 bases at V and 6 bases at J, leaving 4 bases unmatched. Per germline, CDR1 SGHVS and CDR2 FQNEAQ. Here the CDR3 reads CASSPGGGNEQFF. CDR3 sequence (DNA): TGTGCCAGCAGCCCTGGGGGGGGCAATGAGCAGTTCTTC. Variable domain in full (rest from reference TRBV7-8 and TRBJ2-1): GAGVSQSPRYKVAKRGQDVALRCDPISGHVSLFWYQQALGQGPEFLTYFQNEAQLDKSGLPSDRFFAERPEGSVSTLKIQRTQQEDSAVYLCASSPGGGNEQFFGPGTRLTVL.